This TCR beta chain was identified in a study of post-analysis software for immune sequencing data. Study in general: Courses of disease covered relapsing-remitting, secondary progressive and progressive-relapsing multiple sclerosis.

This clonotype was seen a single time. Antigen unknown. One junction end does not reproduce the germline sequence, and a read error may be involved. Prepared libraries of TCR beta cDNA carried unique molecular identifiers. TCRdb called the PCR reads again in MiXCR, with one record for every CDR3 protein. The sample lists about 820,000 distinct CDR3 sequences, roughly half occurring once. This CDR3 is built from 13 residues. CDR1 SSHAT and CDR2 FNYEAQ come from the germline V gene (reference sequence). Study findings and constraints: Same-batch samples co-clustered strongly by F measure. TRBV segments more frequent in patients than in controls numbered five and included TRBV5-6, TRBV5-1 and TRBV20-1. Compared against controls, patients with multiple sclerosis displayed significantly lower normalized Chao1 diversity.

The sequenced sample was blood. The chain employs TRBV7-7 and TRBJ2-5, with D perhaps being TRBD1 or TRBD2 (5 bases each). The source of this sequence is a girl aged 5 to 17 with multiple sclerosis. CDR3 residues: CASSLPGRNEQYF. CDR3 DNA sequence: TGTGCTAGCAGCTTACCGGGGCGGAATGAGCAGTACTTC.